These 6 T cell receptor beta chains came from one sample sequenced in a study of Ad26.COV2.S vaccination and SARS-CoV-2 variants. Treatment indicated: approximately 18 received Ad26.COV2.S at low or high dose, single or two shots; several received placebo; per-sample allocation not given. Specimens were obtained on day 63 following the first vaccine or placebo injection. Sequencing used immunoSEQ multiplex PCR; TCRdb keeps in-frame clones, though not all of them. Among some 320,000 clones listed, about 86% were seen once. The input for sequencing was peripheral blood, taken in a trial of Ad26.COV2.S vaccine versus placebo. The receptors stem from a person aged 18-60 years who received the Ad26.COV2.S COVID-19 vaccine or a placebo.

The chain is built from TRBV7-9 and TRBJ2-2; TRBD2 agrees at 10 bases. The CDR3 loop spans 15 amino acids. Germline V CDR1 and CDR2: SEHNR, FQNEAQ (reference sequence). Unmatched junction bases numbered 6, after V lost 5 bases and J lost 6 bases. The CDR3 protein is CASSKASGGAGELFF. The CDR3 bases are TGTGCCAGCAGCAAAGCTAGCGGGGGAGCCGGGGAGCTGTTTTTT. Based on the CDR3 plus reference TRBV7-9 and TRBJ2-2, the full variable domain is DTGVSQNPRHKITKRGQNVTFRCDPISEHNRLYWYRQTLGQGPEFLTYFQNEAQLEKSRLLSDRFSAERPKGSFSTLEIQRTEQGDSAMYLCASSKASGGAGELFFGEGSRLTVL.

The rearrangement links TRBV27 to TRBJ1-1, with D tentatively TRBD1 (6 bases). With 5 bases removed from V and 9 bases from J, the gap between germline ends came to 13 bases. The CDR3 is made up of 12 amino acids. Germline CDR1 reads MNHEY; CDR2 reads SMNVEV (reference sequence). DNA for the CDR3: TGTGCCAGCAGTCAACAGGGTTCGCAAGCTTTCTTT. It is translated as CASSQQGSQAFF.

CDR3 loop: CASSAGRTGYGYTF. The CDR3 bases are TGTGCCAGCAGTGCAGGCCGGACAGGATATGGCTACACCTTC. The chain is built from TRBV25-1 and TRBJ1-2; 7 nucleotides match TRBD1. Germline trimming cut 4 bases from V and 5 bases from J; bases unmatched to any gene: 7. This CDR3 is 14 amino acids long. Per germline, CDR1 MGHDK and CDR2 SYGVNS.

The V gene is TRBV5-4, the J gene TRBJ2-5; possible D gene TRBD2, 7 bases. Trimming shortened V by 2 bases and J by 3 bases, and 11 bases separated the two germline ends. This CDR3 has 14 amino acids. Per the germline V gene, CDR1 is SGHNT and CDR2 is YYREEE (reference sequence). CDR3 amino acids: CASSFVGGEETQYF. CDR3 bases: TGTGCCAGCAGCTTTGTAGGGGGGGAAGAGACCCAGTACTTC. Variable domain in full (rest from reference TRBV5-4 and TRBJ2-5): ETGVTQSPTHLIKTRGQQVTLRCSSQSGHNTVSWYQQALGQGPQFIFQYYREEENGRGNFPPRFSGLQFPNYSSELNVNALELDDSALYLCASSFVGGEETQYFGPGTRLLVL.

The chain links TRBV5-1 to TRBJ1-3; a possible D gene is TRBD1 (5 bases). Germline V lookup: CDR1 SGHRS, CDR2 YFSETQ. The V and J ends lost 4 bases and 4 bases respectively, with 15 bases between them. This CDR3 is 15 amino acids long. CDR3 nucleotide sequence: TGCGCCAGCAGCCCCTTGTCCGGGGCAGGAAACACCATATATTTT. Translating gives CASSPLSGAGNTIYF.

This chain joins TRBV10-3 and TRBJ1-2, with TRBD1 matching over 7 bases. CDR3 length equals 15 residues. The germline gives CDR1 ENHRY, CDR2 SYGVKD. With 10 bases clipped from V and 4 bases from J, the junction kept 15 bases outside the gene matches. This chain's CDR3 is CATEPEGTAIYGYTF. DNA for the CDR3: TGTGCCACCGAGCCAGAGGGGACAGCAATCTATGGCTACACCTTC.